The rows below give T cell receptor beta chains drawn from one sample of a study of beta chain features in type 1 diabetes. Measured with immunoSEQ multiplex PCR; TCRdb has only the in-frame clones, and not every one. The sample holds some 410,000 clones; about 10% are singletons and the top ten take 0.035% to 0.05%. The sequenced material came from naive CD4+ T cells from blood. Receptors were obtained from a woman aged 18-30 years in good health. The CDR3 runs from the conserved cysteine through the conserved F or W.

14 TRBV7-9 CASSEGNSDYGYTF
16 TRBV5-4 CASSLVRDRRQETQYF
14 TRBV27 CASSGRQGHTEAFF
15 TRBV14 CASTEGWLSTDTQYF
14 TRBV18 CASSPTASEDTQYF
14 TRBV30 CAWTSHRSTGELFF
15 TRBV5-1 CASSTGVRGSDTQYF
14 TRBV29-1 CSVEAGIRTDTQYF
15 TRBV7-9 CASSPKRGALETQYF
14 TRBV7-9 CASTSRGGRETQYF
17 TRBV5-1 CASSLDPGTSVTGELFF
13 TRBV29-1 CSVGQGGNYGYTF
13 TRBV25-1 CASRPTGDYGYTF
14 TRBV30 CAWRRQTYTGELFF
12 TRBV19 CASSTARDTQYF
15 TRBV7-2 CASSLNPRGVETQYF
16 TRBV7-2 CASSLVATGGGNIQYF
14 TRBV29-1 CSVVSGWAYNEQFF
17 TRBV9 CASSLYQAIAGQNEQFF
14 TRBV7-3 CASSDLGVADTQYF
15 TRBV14 CASSRKTGGVTEAFF
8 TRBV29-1 CSVGEQFF
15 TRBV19 CASGGTGYPPYEQYF
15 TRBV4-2 CASSLPGQLNYGYTF
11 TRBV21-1 CARTVPYEQYF
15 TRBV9 CASSVGPRQADEQFF
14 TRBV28 CASSSSRSNTEAFF
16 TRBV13 CASSLRQGSSYNEQFF
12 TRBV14 CASSQVYGLEFF
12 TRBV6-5 CASSFGRYEQYF
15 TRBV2 CASSEQATSTDTQYF
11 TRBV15 CATSSPYEQYF
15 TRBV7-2 CASSSPRDGNTEAFF
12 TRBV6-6 CAGSSLDGELFF
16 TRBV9 CASTLRPGLEGDEQFF
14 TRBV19 CASSIRSDTGELFF
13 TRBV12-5 CASRADGNTEAFF
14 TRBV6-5 CASSYQGGTYEQYF
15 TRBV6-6 CASRYKGEDVYEQYF
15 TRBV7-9 CASSLQGLGNSPLHF
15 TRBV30 CAWSYTSGPRYEQYF
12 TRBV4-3 CASSQDQGLAFF
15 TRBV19 CASSIEGLAVGEQFF
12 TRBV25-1 CASSVPSNEQFF
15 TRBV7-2 CASSSRPLGTDTQYF